This T cell receptor (beta chain) was recovered during a study of Graves' ophthalmopathy and Graves' hyperthyroidism. The overall study: The study drew peripheral blood at initial diagnosis, before any treatment.

In this sample, this clonotype turned up many times. Germline V lookup: CDR1 SGHAT, CDR2 FQNNGV. V lost 5 bases and J 5 bases, leaving 21 bases between the germline ends. The CDR3 extends over 16 amino acids. Amplification targeted the TCR beta CDR3 regions, with RNA transcripts as the source material. Investigators did first-round RT-PCR with HTBI primers, then second-round multiplex PCR. TCRdb re-analysed the multiplex PCR reads in MiXCR, keeping a single row per CDR3 protein. The repertoire holds 650,000 to 800,000 distinct CDR3 sequences, with about two fifths as singletons. The TCR originated in an adult man with Graves' ophthalmopathy. This sequence joins TRBV11-2 and TRBJ2-5; the D call may be TRBD1 or TRBD2 (6 bases each). Sequences were obtained from peripheral blood. For the CDR3, the DNA is TGTGCCAGCAGCCGAAGAGGTCCCGGGGGCGGGGAGACCCAGTACTTC. It translates to CASSRRGPGGGETQYF.